This TCR beta chain was found in a study of blood T cell repertoires in COVID-19. Study-wide background: Spain, Italy and the United States supplied samples that represented acute and convalescent COVID-19. PBMCs, B-cell-depleted T cells, or T cells provided the cDNA or gDNA that made up the material.

Authors' processing steps: How many nucleated cells were present was estimated from reference gene primer amplification. TCRdb's copy holds only in-frame clones and misses some; the assay was immunoSEQ multiplex PCR. The DNA gave D and trimming, while V, J and clone size come from that table. The table includes under 300,000 clones, 70% to 90% detected once. V gave up 5 bases and J gave up 4 bases, with 11 bases separating them. Germline loops: CDR1 MNHEY, CDR2 SVGEGT. The CDR3 totals 13 residues. The sequence came from a woman between 35 and 50 years old who had recovered from COVID-19. Material: peripheral blood. V usage is TRBV6-2 or TRBV6-3 and J usage is TRBJ1-2; D may be TRBD1 (6 bases). The CDR3 spells CASSPTGVYGYTF. The CDR3 coding sequence is TGTGCCAGCAGTCCGACAGGAGTCTATGGCTACACCTTC.